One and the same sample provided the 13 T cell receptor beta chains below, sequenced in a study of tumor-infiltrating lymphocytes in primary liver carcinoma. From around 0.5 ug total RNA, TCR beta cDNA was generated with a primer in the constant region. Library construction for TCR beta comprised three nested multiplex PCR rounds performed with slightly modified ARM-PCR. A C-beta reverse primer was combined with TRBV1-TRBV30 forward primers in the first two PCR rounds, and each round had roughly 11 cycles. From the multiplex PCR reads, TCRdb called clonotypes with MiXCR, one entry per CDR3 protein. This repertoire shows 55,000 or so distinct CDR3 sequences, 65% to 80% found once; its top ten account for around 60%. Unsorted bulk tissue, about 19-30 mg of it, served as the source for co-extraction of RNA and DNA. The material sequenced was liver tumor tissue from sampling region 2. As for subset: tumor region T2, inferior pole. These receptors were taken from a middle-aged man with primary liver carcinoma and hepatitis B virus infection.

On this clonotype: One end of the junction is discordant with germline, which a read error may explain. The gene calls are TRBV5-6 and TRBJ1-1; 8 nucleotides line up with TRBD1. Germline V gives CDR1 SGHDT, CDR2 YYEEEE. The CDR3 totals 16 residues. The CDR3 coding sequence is TGTGCCAGCGGCTTCCCGTGGTCAGGGGGCAACACGGAAGCTTTCTTT. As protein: CASGFPWSGGNTEAFF.

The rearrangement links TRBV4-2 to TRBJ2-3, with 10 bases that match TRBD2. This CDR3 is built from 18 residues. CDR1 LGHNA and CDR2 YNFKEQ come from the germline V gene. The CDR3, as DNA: TGTATTAGCAGCCAAGTTGAGGGTGGTAGCGGGGGGACAGATACGCAGTATTTT. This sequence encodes CISSQVEGGSGGTDTQYF.

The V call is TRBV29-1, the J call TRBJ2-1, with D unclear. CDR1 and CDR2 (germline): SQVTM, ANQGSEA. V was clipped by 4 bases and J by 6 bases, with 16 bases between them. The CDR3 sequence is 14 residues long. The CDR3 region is CSVAETLSVNEQFF. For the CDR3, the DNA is TGCAGCGTTGCGGAGACCTTGAGCGTCAATGAGCAGTTCTTC.

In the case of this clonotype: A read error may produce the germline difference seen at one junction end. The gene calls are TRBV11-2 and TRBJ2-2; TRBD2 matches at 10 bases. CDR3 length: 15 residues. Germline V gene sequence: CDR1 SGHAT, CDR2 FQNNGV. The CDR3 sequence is CANSRASGSAGELFF. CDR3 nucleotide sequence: TGTGCCAACAGCCGGGCTAGCGGGAGCGCCGGGGAGCTGTTTTTT.

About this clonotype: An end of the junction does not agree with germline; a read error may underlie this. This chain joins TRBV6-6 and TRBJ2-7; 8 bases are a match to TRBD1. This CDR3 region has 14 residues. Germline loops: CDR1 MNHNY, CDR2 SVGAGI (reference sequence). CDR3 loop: CTSSYGTGDREHYF. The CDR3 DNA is TGTACCAGCAGTTACGGGACAGGTGATAGGGAGCACTACTTC.

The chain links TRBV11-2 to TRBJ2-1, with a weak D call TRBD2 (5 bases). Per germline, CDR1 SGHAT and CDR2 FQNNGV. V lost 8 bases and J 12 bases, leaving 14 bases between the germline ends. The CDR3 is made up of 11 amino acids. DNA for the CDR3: TGTGCCAGCGGCGAGGGAAGCGGGCAGTTCTTC. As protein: CASGEGSGQFF.

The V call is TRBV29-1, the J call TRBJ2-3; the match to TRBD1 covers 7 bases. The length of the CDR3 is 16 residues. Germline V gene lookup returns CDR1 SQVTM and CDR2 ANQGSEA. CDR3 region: CSVLGTASTSTDTQYF. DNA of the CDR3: TGCAGTGTCCTCGGGACAGCTAGCACGAGCACAGATACGCAGTATTTT.

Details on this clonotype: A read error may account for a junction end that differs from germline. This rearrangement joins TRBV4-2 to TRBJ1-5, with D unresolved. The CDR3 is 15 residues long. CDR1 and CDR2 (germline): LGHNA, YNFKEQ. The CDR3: CASSHDLSSNQPRHF. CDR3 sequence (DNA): TGTGCCAGCAGCCATGATCTGAGTAGTAATCAGCCCCGGCATTTT.

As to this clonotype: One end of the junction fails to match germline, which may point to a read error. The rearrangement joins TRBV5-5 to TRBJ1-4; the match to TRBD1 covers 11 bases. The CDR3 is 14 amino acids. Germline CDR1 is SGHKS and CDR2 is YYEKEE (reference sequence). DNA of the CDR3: TGTGACAGCAACTTTGGGACAGGGGGAGAAAAACTGTTTTTT. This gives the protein CDSNFGTGGEKLFF.

CDR3 in amino acids: CGSSLRDRAHEQYF. The CDR3 coding sequence is TGTGGAAGCAGCCTCCGGGACAGGGCCCACGAGCAGTACTTC. The V and J genes are TRBV6-2 or TRBV6-3 and TRBJ2-7, with 9 bases identical to TRBD1. The germline V gene encodes CDR1 MNHEY and CDR2 SVGEGT. The CDR3 contains 14 residues.

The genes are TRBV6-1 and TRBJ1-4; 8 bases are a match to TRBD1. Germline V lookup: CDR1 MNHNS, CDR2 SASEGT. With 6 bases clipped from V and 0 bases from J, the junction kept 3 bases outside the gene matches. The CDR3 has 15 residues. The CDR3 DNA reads TGTGCCAGCAGCGTACAGGGGGCAACTAATGAAAAACTGTTTTTT. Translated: CASSVQGATNEKLFF.

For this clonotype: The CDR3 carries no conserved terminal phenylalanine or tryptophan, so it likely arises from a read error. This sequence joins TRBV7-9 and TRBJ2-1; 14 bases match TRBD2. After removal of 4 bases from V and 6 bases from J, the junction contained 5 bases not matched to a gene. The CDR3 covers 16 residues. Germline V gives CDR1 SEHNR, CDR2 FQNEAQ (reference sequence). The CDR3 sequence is CASSSPTSGRGNEQFS. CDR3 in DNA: TGTGCCAGCAGCTCCCCGACTAGCGGGAGGGGCAATGAGCAGTTCTCC.

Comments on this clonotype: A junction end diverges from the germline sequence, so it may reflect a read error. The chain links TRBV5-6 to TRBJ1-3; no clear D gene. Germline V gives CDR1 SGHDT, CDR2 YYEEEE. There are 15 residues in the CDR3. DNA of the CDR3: TGTACCAGCAGCTTGTTGTCAGGCCTCGGAAACACCATATATTTT. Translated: CTSSLLSGLGNTIYF. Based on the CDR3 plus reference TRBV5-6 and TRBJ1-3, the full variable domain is DAGVTQSPTHLIKTRGQQVTLRCSPKSGHDTVSWYQQALGQGPQFIFQYYEEEERQRGNFPDRFSGHQFPNYSSELNVNALLLGDSALYLCTSSLLSGLGNTIYFGEGSWLTVV.